This entry features one T cell receptor beta chain sequence. The CDR3 has 12 residues. V dropped 8 bases and J dropped 8; count of bases not matched to a gene: 5. Germline V gene sequence: CDR1 MNHNY, CDR2 SVGAGI (reference sequence). The record originates from a study of blood T cell repertoires in COVID-19. About the research overall: The cDNA or gDNA used as material had been derived from T cells, B-cell-depleted T cells, or PBMCs.

In the source study's methods: Scientists estimated how many nucleated cells there were by amplifying reference gene primers. Libraries were prepared by immunoSEQ multiplex PCR; TCRdb keeps only in-frame clonotypes and omits some of them. V, J and clone size were drawn from that table, and D and trimming were deduced from the DNA. The sample lists about 260,000 clones; about nine tenths were seen once. This receptor was taken from a woman in her forties with acute or convalescent COVID-19. This chain connects TRBV6-6 to TRBJ1-4, with 7 bases fitting TRBD1. The sample was peripheral blood. CDR3 loop: CASGPGGEKLFF. DNA of the CDR3: TGTGCCAGCGGGCCAGGGGGGGAAAAACTGTTTTTT.